The rows below give T cell receptor beta chains drawn from one sample of a study of B cell selection in AIRE deficiency. Repertoires were generated with immunoSEQ multiplex PCR, while TCRdb's copy carries only in-frame clones and drops some. Of tens of thousands of clones in the sample, approximately 97% were seen once. The sample taken for sequencing was conventional CD4+ T cells sorted from PBMCs. These receptors were collected from a human donor with AIRE deficiency. The CDR3 runs from the conserved cysteine through the conserved F or W. Clone size is given for some rows only: seen once, a few or many times, or a class if the clone is expanded.

size	J	V	CDR3
.	TRBJ1-2	TRBV15	CATSRATGYGYTF
.	TRBJ1-1	TRBV6-5	CAKTGLDTEAFF
.	TRBJ1-2	TRBV13	CASSLRTYGYTF
.	TRBJ1-4	TRBV5-5	CASSFGTGGKVRNEKLFF
once	TRBJ2-5	TRBV7-7	CASSEGETQYF
once	TRBJ1-6	TRBV28	CASTGHSYNSPLHF
.	TRBJ2-3	TRBV30	CACVDPLRGGSDTQYF
.	TRBJ1-2	TRBV5-6	CASSTHSRMYGYTF
.	TRBJ1-2	TRBV28	CASSSGTGRGGYTF
.	TRBJ2-3	TRBV5-1	CASSHGDSTDTQYF
once	TRBJ1-2	TRBV28	CASRGLYGYTF
.	TRBJ2-3	TRBV7-3	CASGTSGSIDTQYF
.	TRBJ2-3	TRBV11-3	CASSPDQNTQYF
.	TRBJ1-2	TRBV7-2	CASSLTTGGSYYGYTF
.	TRBJ2-7	TRBV15	CATSSDQQDLYEQYF
.	TRBJ2-4	TRBV9	CASSASVRGAKNIQYF
.	TRBJ1-5	TRBV4-1	CASSQDPGVSMRNQPQHF
once	TRBJ1-6	TRBV6-5	CASRRTGESPLHF
.	TRBJ1-3	TRBV5-5	CASSGQGTGNTIYF
.	TRBJ2-7	TRBV5-3	CARSPVRHEQYF
.	TRBJ1-2	TRBV4-3	CASSQQTGVDYGYTF
.	TRBJ2-3	TRBV7-2	CASSRTGPDTQYF
.	TRBJ1-1	TRBV30	CAWGGTVNTEAFF
once	TRBJ1-1	TRBV4-2	CASSLQGLNTEAFF
.	TRBJ1-6	TRBV9	CASSPQGNNSPLHF
.	TRBJ2-5	TRBV18	CASSPSARETQYF
.	TRBJ1-4	TRBV10-3	CAISETTTNEKLFF
.	TRBJ2-3	TRBV7-9	CASSLMSRADTQYF
.	TRBJ1-6	TRBV19	CASSTTRTGEHSPLHF
.	TRBJ2-7	TRBV5-1	CASSFGQGEQYF
.	TRBJ1-5	TRBV4-3	CASSQAVDSNQPQHF
.	TRBJ2-5	TRBV9	CASSVGLAGFSYQETQYF
.	TRBJ1-2	TRBV2	CASRERTGDYGYTF
.	TRBJ1-2	TRBV15	CATSRGVGQNYGYTF
few	TRBJ1-5	TRBV7-9	CASSLGQADQPQHF
.	TRBJ2-5	TRBV5-1	CASSRGQETQYF
.	TRBJ2-7	TRBV25-1	CASSETGFRYEQYF
.	TRBJ1-1	TRBV11-3	CASSLEGRGTEAFF